The T cell receptor (beta chain) under discussion was sequenced for a study of blood T cells in healthy people across ages. The table lists this clonotype with a few counts. Aged about 6 to 90, donors were systemically healthy Caucasians from Russia. CDR3 length: 12 residues. V was cut by 6 bases and J by 0 bases, with 6 bases left in between. CDR1 DFQATT and CDR2 SNEGSKA come from the germline V gene (reference sequence). Together with a sample-barcoded 5' primer, a J-beta primer mix was included in a second PCR lasting roughly 6 to 12 cycles. Each CDR3 protein gets one entry after TCRdb re-called the 5' RACE reads with MiXCR. This table holds under 750,000 distinct CDR3 sequences, about 45% found once.

The TCR originated in a man older than 75 in good health. J is TRBJ1-5 and V is TRBV20-1; D might be TRBD1 (5 bases). What was sequenced was blood. The CDR3 loop is CSATDSNQPQHF. In nucleotides, the CDR3 is TGCAGTGCGACAGATAGCAATCAGCCCCAGCATTTT.